One sample yielded the 18 T cell receptor beta chains listed below, sequenced in a study of tumor-infiltrating lymphocytes in primary liver carcinoma. Joint extraction of RNA and DNA used roughly 19-31 mg of bulk tissue that was unsorted. The investigators made TCR beta cDNA from about 500 ng total RNA, using a constant-region primer. Generation of the TCR beta libraries relied on three nested multiplex PCR rounds using slightly modified ARM-PCR. TRBV1-TRBV30 forward primers and a C-beta reverse primer were used in the first two PCR rounds, which each ran for 9 to 10 cycles. A single record per CDR3 protein comes from TCRdb applying MiXCR to the multiplex PCR reads. The sample includes about 120,000 distinct CDR3 sequences, approximately 70% seen only once; the top ten take 7% to 10%. Sample: liver tumor tissue from sampling region 1. The subset denotes: tumor region T1, superior pole. These receptors all come from a woman in her fifties or sixties with primary liver carcinoma and hepatitis B virus infection.

Details on this clonotype: This CDR3 is missing its conserved last phenylalanine or tryptophan, likely due to a read error. This chain uses TRBV11-2 with TRBJ2-2, with D possibly being TRBD2 (5 bases). Germline lookup yields CDR1 SGHAT and CDR2 FQNNGV. The CDR3 has 16 residues. For the CDR3, the DNA is TGTGTCAGCAGCTTATACGTGGGAGAAAACCCCGGGGAGCTGTTTCTT. It encodes CVSSLYVGENPGELFL.

In its sample, this clonotype was seen many times. The chain links TRBV7-8 to TRBJ1-2, with a possible D match to TRBD1 (5 bases). The V and J ends lost 4 bases and 3 bases respectively, with 9 bases between them. The CDR3 is 13 residues long. Germline V gene sequence: CDR1 SGHVS, CDR2 FQNEAQ. DNA for the CDR3: TGTGCCAGCAGCTCGCAGGGAGACTATGGCTACACCTTC. Protein product: CASSSQGDYGYTF.

In its sample, this clonotype was seen many times. The J gene is TRBJ1-5, the V gene TRBV6-1; D remains unclear. CDR3 length: 13 amino acids. Trimming shortened V by 1 base and J by 2 bases, and 3 bases separated the two germline ends. From germline, CDR1 is MNHNS and CDR2 SASEGT. CDR3 sequence reads: CASSEGGNQPQHF. The CDR3 bases are TGTGCCAGCAGTGAAGGCGGCAATCAGCCCCAGCATTTT.

The table lists this clonotype with a few counts. The CDR3 is CASSATSVPDTQYF. The CDR3 nucleotides read TGCGCCAGCAGCGCGACTAGCGTTCCAGATACGCAGTATTTT. The chain couples TRBV5-1 to TRBJ2-3, with 8 positions matching TRBD2. V lost 4 bases to trimming and J lost 4 bases; unmatched junction nucleotides: 5. Per the germline V gene, CDR1 is SGHRS and CDR2 is YFSETQ. The CDR3 is 14 residues long.

The rearrangement links TRBV28 to TRBJ1-1, with TRBD1 matching 8 bases. V shed 6 bases and J 4 bases; nucleotides not matched to a gene: 25. There are 20 residues in the CDR3. Germline CDR1 and CDR2: MDHEN and SYDVKM. CDR3 residues: CASSPLFRTGSWLGLTEAFF. CDR3 in DNA: TGTGCCAGCAGCCCACTTTTTAGGACAGGGAGTTGGTTGGGACTCACTGAAGCTTTCTTT.

V gene TRBV5-1 combines with J gene TRBJ2-2; D unresolved. The germline gives CDR1 SGHRS, CDR2 YFSETQ. The CDR3 length is 16 residues. V was clipped by 0 bases and J by 1 base, with 10 bases between them. The CDR3 DNA reads as TGCGCCAGCAGCTTGGATATAGGGTGGAACACCGGGGAGCTGTTTTTT. Encoded protein: CASSLDIGWNTGELFF.

J is TRBJ2-2 and V is TRBV11-2; TRBD2 matches 8 bases. CDR3 length: 18 residues. V dropped 1 base and J dropped 8; count of bases not matched to a gene: 15. Germline CDR1 reads SGHAT; CDR2 reads FQNNGV. The CDR3 DNA reads as TGTGCCAGCAGCTTAGTTAGACTAGCGCATCGTCCGGCAGGGGAGCTGTTTTTT. Residues: CASSLVRLAHRPAGELFF.

A remark on this clonotype: Since a much larger clone is just one base distant, this may be a read error. Given the absence of the conserved phenylalanine or tryptophan at the CDR3 end, a read error is likely. The chain links TRBV4-1 to TRBJ1-2; D remains unclear. Germline lookup yields CDR1 MGHRA and CDR2 YSYEKL. Trimming pared 0 bases from V and 4 bases from J, leaving 9 bases between. The CDR3 sequence is 14 residues long. The CDR3 sequence is CASSQDPAIYGYTS. The CDR3 DNA reads TGCGCCAGCAGCCAAGACCCCGCCATCTATGGCTACACCTCC.

Worth noting for this clonotype: A junction end diverges from the germline sequence, so it may reflect a read error. The chain links TRBV30 to TRBJ2-1, with TRBD2 matching 10 bases. The CDR3 extends over 14 amino acids. CDR1 is GTSNPN and CDR2 is SVGIG in the germline V gene (reference sequence). The CDR3 protein is CAWSVGLATNDQFF. In nucleotides, the CDR3 is TGTGCCTGGAGTGTGGGACTAGCGACTAATGATCAGTTCTTC.

Many counts were recorded for this clonotype. The genes are TRBV6-5 and TRBJ2-7; 9 bases are a match to TRBD1. The CDR3 sequence is 15 residues long. Germline V gene lookup returns CDR1 MNHEY and CDR2 SVGAGI. The junction had 6 bases not matched to a gene; V was cut back by 0 bases and J by 6 bases. The CDR3 region has the DNA TGTGCCAGCAGTTACTCAGGGACAGGGACGGGCGAGCAGTACTTC. Translated: CASSYSGTGTGEQYF.

Details on this clonotype: This may be a read error: a much more frequent sequence differs by one nucleotide. A read error is likely, as this CDR3 ends without the conserved phenylalanine or tryptophan. V gene TRBV12-5 combines with J gene TRBJ2-7; 8 positions agree with TRBD1. In germline, CDR1 is LGHNT, CDR2 FRNRAP. The V and J ends lost 5 bases and 3 bases, in that order; junction bases with no gene match: 6. This CDR3 spans 14 amino acids. The CDR3 nucleotides read TGTGCTAGTGGTGGCACAGGGGGAGTCTACGAGCAGTACTAC. It specifies CASGGTGGVYEQYY.

On this clonotype itself: This clone may be a read error of a much larger clone one base away. The CDR3 carries no conserved terminal phenylalanine or tryptophan, so it likely arises from a read error. The CDR3 sequence: CASSKQREGYEQYL. As DNA, the CDR3 is TGTGCCAGCAGTAAACAGCGGGAGGGCTACGAGCAGTACCTC. The chain couples TRBV6-5 to TRBJ2-7, with 10 bases that match TRBD2. V shed 5 bases and J 3 bases; nucleotides not matched to a gene: 4. Germline CDR1 and CDR2: MNHEY and SVGAGI. The CDR3 covers 14 residues.

Remarks on this clonotype: This may be a read error: a much more frequent sequence differs by one nucleotide. The gene calls are TRBV5-6 and TRBJ2-5; D possibly corresponds to TRBD1 (6 bases). Germline V gene lookup returns CDR1 SGHDT and CDR2 YYEEEE. The CDR3 has 13 amino acids. Trimming shortened V by 1 base and J by 3 bases, and 7 bases separated the two germline ends. CDR3 residues: CASSLTGKETQYF. CDR3 coding DNA: TGTGCCAGCAGCTTGACAGGGAAAGAGACCCAGTACTTC.

Notes on this clonotype: A much bigger clone sits one base away, suggesting this may be a read error. J is TRBJ2-2 and V is TRBV24-1; D perhaps matches TRBD1 (5 bases). Looked up from germline, CDR1 is KGHDR and CDR2 is SFDVKD. V was trimmed by 2 bases and J by 9 bases, leaving 18 bases between them. The CDR3 totals 16 residues. CDR3 loop: CATSDSPGQKTWELFF. DNA of the CDR3: TGTGCCACCAGTGATTCCCCAGGACAAAAGACCTGGGAGCTGTTTTTT.

This clonotype has at least ten counts. The chain employs TRBV5-1 and TRBJ2-5; 8 bases agree with TRBD1. Per the germline V gene, CDR1 is SGHRS and CDR2 is YFSETQ. Germline trimming cut 3 bases from V and 2 bases from J; bases unmatched to any gene: 3. The CDR3 is 14 amino acids. CDR3 protein: CASSWNRGQETQYF. The CDR3 region has the DNA TGCGCCAGCAGCTGGAACAGGGGGCAAGAGACCCAGTACTTC.

The chain carries TRBV11-2 and TRBJ2-7, with 8 bases identical to TRBD2. CDR1 and CDR2 from the germline V gene are SGHAT and FQNNGV. V lost 0 bases, J lost 10 bases, and 20 bases stayed unmatched. This CDR3 spans 18 amino acids. The CDR3 is CASSLDSVSLAGPCEQYF. In DNA, the CDR3 is TGTGCCAGCAGCTTAGATTCGGTCAGTCTAGCGGGTCCCTGCGAACAGTACTTC.

The chain joins TRBV11-1 to TRBJ2-3; a weak D match, TRBD2 (5 bases). V was shortened by 2 bases and J by 3 bases, with 24 bases between the two germline ends. This CDR3 contains 19 residues. The germline gives CDR1 SGHAT, CDR2 FQDESV (reference sequence). The CDR3 region has the DNA TGTGCCAGCAGCTTAAGGGTCGCTACTAGAGGGAGAACGACAGATACGCAGTATTTT. It specifies CASSLRVATRGRTTDTQYF.

The J gene is TRBJ2-3, the V gene TRBV11-2; D might be TRBD2 (5 bases). This CDR3 region has 15 residues. From germline, CDR1 is SGHAT and CDR2 FQNNGV. V was pared by 5 bases and J by 2 bases, with 14 bases between. The CDR3 sequence: CASSIAMRATDTQYF. As DNA, the CDR3 is TGTGCCAGCAGCATAGCGATGAGGGCCACAGATACGCAGTATTTT. Together with reference TRBV11-2 and TRBJ2-3, the CDR3 gives the full variable domain: EAGVAQSPRYKIIEKRQSVAFWCNPISGHATLYWYQQILGQGPKLLIQFQNNGVVDDSQLPKDRFSAERLKGVDSTLKIQPAKLEDSAVYLCASSIAMRATDTQYFGPGTRLTVL.